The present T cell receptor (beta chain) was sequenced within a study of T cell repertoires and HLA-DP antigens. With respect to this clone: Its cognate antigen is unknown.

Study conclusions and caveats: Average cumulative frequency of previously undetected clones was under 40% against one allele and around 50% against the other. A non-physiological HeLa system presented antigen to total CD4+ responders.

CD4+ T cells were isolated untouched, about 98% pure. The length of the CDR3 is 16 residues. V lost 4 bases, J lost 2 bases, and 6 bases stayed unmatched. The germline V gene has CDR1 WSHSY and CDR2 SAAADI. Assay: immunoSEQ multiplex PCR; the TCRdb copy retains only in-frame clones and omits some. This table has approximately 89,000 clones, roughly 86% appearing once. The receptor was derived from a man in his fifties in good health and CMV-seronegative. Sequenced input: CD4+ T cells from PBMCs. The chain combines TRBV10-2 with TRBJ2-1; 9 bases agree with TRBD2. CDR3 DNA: TGCGCCAGCAGTGCCCCTTCTAGCGGGACCTACAATGAGCAGTTCTTC. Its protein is CASSAPSSGTYNEQFF.